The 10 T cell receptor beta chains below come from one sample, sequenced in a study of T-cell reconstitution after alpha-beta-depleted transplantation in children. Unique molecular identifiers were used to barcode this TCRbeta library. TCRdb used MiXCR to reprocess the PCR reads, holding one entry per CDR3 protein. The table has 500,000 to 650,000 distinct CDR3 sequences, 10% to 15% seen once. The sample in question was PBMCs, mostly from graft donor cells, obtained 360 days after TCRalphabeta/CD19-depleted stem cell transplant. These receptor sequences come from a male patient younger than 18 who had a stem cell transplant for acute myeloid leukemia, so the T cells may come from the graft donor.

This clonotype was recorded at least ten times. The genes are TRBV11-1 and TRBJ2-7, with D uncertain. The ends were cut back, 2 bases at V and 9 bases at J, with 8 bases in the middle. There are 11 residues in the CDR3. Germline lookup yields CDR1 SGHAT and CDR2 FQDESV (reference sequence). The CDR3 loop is CASSLSAGQYF. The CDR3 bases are TGTGCCAGCAGCTTATCGGCAGGGCAGTACTTC.

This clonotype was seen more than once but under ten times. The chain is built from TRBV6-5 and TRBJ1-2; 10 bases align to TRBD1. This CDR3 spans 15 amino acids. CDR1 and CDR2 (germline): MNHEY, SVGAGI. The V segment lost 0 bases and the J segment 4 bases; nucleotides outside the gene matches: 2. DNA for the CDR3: TGTGCCAGCAGTTACTCGACAGGGGGCGGCTATGGCTACACCTTC. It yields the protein CASSYSTGGGYGYTF.

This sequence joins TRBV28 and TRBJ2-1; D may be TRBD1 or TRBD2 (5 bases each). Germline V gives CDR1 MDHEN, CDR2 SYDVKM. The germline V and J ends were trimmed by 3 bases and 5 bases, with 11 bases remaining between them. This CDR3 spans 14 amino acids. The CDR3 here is CASSFGTENNEQFF. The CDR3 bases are TGTGCCAGCAGTTTCGGGACGGAGAACAATGAGCAGTTCTTC.

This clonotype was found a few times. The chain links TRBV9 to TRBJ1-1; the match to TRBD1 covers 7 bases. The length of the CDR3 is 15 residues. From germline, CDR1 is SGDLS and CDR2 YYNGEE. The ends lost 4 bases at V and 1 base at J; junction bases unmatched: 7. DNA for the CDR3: TGTGCCAGCAGCCTCCGAGGGGACAGGAACACTGAAGCTTTCTTT. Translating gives CASSLRGDRNTEAFF.

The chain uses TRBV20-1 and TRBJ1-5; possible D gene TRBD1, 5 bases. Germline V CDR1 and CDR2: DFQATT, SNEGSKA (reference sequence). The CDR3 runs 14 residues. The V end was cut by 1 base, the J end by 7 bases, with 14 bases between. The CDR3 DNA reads TGCAGTGCTAGAGTTGGGCAGGGACGGCAGCCCCAGCATTTT. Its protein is CSARVGQGRQPQHF.

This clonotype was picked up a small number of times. The CDR3 sequence: CASSLTPGSREQYF. The DNA of the CDR3 is TGTGCCAGCAGCTTAACACCGGGGAGCAGGGAGCAGTACTTC. The chain links TRBV7-3 to TRBJ2-7, with a tentative D call TRBD2 (5 bases). Germline CDR1 and CDR2: SGHTA and FQGTGA. V lost 0 bases, J lost 7 bases, and 13 bases lay in between. CDR3 length: 14 amino acids.

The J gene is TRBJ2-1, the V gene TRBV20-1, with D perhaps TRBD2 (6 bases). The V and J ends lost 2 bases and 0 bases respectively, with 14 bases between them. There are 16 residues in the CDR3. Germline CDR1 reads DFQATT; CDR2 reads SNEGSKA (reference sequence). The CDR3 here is CSARSRDSSSYNEQFF. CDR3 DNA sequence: TGCAGTGCTAGATCCCGGGACTCCAGCTCCTACAATGAGCAGTTCTTC.

CDR3 in DNA: TGTGCCAGCAGCTGGACAGAGAACACTGAAGCTTTCTTT. It translates to CASSWTENTEAFF. The chain employs TRBV7-2 and TRBJ1-1; weak D call: TRBD1 (6 bases). Germline V gene lookup returns CDR1 SGHTA and CDR2 FQGNSA. This CDR3 has 13 amino acids. V was trimmed by 4 bases and J by 1 base, leaving 7 bases between them.

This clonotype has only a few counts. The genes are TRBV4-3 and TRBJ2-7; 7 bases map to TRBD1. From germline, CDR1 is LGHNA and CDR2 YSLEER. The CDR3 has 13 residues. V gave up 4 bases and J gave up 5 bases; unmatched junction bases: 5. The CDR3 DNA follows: TGCGCCAGCAGCCCGACAGGGACCAACGAGCAGTACTTC. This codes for CASSPTGTNEQYF.

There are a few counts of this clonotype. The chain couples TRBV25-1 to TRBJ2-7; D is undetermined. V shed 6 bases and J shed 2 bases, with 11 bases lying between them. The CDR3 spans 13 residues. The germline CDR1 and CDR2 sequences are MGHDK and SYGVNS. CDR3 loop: CASRSPGTYEQYF. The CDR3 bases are TGTGCCAGCAGATCCCCAGGTACCTACGAGCAGTACTTC.